What follows describes a single TCR beta chain. Its antigen is not yet known. No much larger clone is present one base from it, and per-base qualities are unavailable. The sample belongs to a study of blood T cell repertoires in COVID-19 (dated by TCRdb to the early 2020s). In the study overall: Samples from collaborators originated in the United States, Italy and Spain and spanned both the acute and convalescent phases of COVID-19. Deeply sampled blood TCRbeta repertoires from subjects exposed to, actively infected with, or recovered from COVID-19 were included in the dataset. Where available, HLA class I and class II types were obtained from metadata supplied by the sample provider rather than from assay-based typing. The prospective study material was composed of cDNA or gDNA derived from T cells, B-cell-depleted T cells, or PBMCs. A freely available public database, intended as a resource for researchers studying the immune response to SARS-CoV-2, is where the repertoires were released. The samples were drawn from two sources: the first 160 participants of the ongoing ImmuneRACE study, and 950 to 1,500 subjects contributed by 6 global collaborators. A de-identified subject ID, COVID-19 status, age in years and sex were almost always included in the sample metadata. Here is what the overall study found, with its caveats: The amount of clinical and demographic metadata varied by source and participant and was provided uncurated.

CDR1 KGHSH and CDR2 LQKENI were looked up in the germline V gene. Relative to germline, V is 6 bases shorter and J is 7 bases shorter, with 12 bases between their ends. Inclusive of the bounding cysteine and phenylalanine, the CDR3 is 12 residues long. The DNA shown is the 36-base CDR3, in frame from base 1. TCRbeta CDR3 regions were amplified from genomic DNA by means of the immunoSEQ Assay, a bias-controlled multiplex PCR. On the study's bioinformatics: The number of nucleated cells in each sample was estimated by amplification of reference gene primers within the assay. Sequence reads were collapsed and filtered to measure the absolute abundance of every unique TCRbeta CDR3 rearrangement. For each sample, productive Simpson clonality was calculated as the square root of Simpson's diversity index over productive rearrangements. TCRdb re-hosts the immuneACCESS table, in-frame sequences only. Its copies lack some clones; in the studies checked, an unresolved V gene accounts for under half of them, and the cause for the rest is not known. Clone size and V and J calls were adopted from that table, with D and trimming inferred from the DNA. Across this sample there are about 32,000 clones, with around 91% seen only once. Clones ranked in the top ten supply roughly 1% of the sample.

The collaborating institutions used their own protocols to collect whole blood in K2EDTA tubes. For TCRbeta analysis, collaborator samples were shipped as frozen whole blood, as isolated PBMCs, or as DNA extracted from either sample type. This receptor was taken from a man between 65 and 85 years old with active or convalescent COVID-19. Sequenced input: peripheral blood. The rearranged chain carries TRBV18 and TRBJ1-1, with no confident D gene call. The CDR3 region reads CASSIRGGEAFF. The DNA sequence reads TGTGCCAGCTCCATTCGTGGAGGTGAAGCTTTCTTT.